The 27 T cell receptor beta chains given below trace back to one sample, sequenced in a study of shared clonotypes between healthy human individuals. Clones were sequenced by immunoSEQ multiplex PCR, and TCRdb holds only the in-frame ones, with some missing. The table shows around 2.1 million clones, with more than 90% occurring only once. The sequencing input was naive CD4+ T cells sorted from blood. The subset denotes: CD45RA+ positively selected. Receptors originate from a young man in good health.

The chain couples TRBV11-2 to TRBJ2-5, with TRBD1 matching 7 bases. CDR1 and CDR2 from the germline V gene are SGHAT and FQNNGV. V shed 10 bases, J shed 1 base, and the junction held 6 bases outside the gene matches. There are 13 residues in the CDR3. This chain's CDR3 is CATQQGPQETQYF. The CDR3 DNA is TGTGCCACCCAACAGGGGCCCCAAGAGACCCAGTACTTC.

The CDR3 DNA reads as TGCGCCAGCAGCCAAGAGCCCAGCGGGGGGATCTCCAAAAACATTCAGTACTTC. Its translation is CASSQEPSGGISKNIQYF. The rearrangement joins TRBV4-1 to TRBJ2-4; 9 bases are a match to TRBD2. This CDR3 contains 18 residues. After removal of 0 bases from V and 2 bases from J, the junction contained 8 bases not matched to a gene. Germline CDR1 MGHRA, CDR2 YSYEKL.

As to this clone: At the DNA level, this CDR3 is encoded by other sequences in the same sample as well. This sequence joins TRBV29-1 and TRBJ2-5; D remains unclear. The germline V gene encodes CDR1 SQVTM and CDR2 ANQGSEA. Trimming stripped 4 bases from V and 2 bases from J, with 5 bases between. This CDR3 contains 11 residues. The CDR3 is CSVAPQETQYF. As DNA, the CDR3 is TGCAGCGTTGCGCCACAAGAGACCCAGTACTTC.

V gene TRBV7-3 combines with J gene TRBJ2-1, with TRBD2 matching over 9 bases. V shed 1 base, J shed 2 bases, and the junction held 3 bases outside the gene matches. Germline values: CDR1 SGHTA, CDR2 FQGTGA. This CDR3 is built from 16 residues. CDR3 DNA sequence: TGTGCCAGCAGCTTAAGTAGCGGGGGAACCTACAATGAGCAGTTCTTC. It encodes CASSLSSGGTYNEQFF.

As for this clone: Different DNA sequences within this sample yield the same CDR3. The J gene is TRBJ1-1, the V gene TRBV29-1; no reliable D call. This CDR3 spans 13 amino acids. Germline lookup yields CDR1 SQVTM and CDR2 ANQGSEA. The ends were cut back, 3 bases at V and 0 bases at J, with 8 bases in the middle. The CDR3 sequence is CSVERPLNTEAFF. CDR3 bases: TGCAGCGTTGAGCGACCCTTGAACACTGAAGCTTTCTTT.

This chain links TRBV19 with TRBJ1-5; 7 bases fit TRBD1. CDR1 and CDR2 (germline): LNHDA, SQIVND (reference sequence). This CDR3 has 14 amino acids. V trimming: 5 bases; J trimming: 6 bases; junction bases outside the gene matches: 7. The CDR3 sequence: CASSFTGDGQPQHF. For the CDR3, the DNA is TGTGCCAGTAGTTTCACAGGGGATGGTCAGCCCCAGCATTTT.

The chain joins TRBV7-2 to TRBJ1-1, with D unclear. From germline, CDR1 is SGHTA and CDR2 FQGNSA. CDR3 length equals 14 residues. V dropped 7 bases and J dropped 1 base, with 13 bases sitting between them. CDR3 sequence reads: CASTTWSGNTEAFF. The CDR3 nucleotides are TGTGCCAGCACCACATGGTCGGGGAACACTGAAGCTTTCTTT. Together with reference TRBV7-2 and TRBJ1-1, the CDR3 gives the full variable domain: GAGVSQSPSNKVTEKGKDVELRCDPISGHTALYWYRQSLGQGLEFLIYFQGNSAPDKSGLPSDRFSAERTGGSVSTLTIQRTQQEDSAVYLCASTTWSGNTEAFFGQGTRLTVV.

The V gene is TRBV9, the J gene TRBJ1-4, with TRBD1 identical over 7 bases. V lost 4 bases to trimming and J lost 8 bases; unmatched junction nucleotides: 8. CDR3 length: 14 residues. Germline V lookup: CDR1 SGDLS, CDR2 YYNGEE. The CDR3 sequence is CASSTTTGREKLFF. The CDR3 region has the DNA TGTGCCAGCAGCACAACGACAGGGCGGGAAAAACTGTTTTTT.

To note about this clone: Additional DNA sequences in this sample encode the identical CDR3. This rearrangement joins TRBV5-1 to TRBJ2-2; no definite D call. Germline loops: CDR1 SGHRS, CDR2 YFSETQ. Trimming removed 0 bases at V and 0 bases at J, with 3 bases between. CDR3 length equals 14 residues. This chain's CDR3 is CASSLGANTGELFF. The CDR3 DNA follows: TGCGCCAGCAGCTTGGGGGCGAACACCGGGGAGCTGTTTTTT.

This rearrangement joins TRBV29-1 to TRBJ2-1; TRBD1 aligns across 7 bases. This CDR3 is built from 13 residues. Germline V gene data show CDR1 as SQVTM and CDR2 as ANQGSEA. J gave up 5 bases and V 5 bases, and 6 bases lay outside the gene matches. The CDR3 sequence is CSVYLGQNNEQFF. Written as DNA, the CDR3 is TGCAGCGTTTATTTGGGACAGAACAATGAGCAGTTCTTC.

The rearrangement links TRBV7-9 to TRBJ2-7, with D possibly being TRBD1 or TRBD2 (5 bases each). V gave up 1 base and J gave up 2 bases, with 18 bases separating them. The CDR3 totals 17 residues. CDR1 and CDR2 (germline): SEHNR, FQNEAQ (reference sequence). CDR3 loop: CASSLGERQGGPYEQYF. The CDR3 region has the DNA TGTGCCAGCAGCTTAGGGGAGCGGCAGGGTGGGCCCTACGAGCAGTACTTC.

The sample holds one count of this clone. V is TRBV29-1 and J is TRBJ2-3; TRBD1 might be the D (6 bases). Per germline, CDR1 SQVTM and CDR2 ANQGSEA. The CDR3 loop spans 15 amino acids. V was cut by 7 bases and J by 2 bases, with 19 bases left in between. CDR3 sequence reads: CSALIGWTATDTQYF. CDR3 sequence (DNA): TGCAGCGCCCTGATTGGGTGGACAGCCACAGATACGCAGTATTTT.

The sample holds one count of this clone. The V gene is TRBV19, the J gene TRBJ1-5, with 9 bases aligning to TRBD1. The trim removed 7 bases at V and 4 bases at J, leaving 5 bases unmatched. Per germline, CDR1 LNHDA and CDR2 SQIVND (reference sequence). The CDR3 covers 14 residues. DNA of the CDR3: TGTGCCAGTACCCGGACAGGGGATAATCAGCCCCAGCATTTT. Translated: CASTRTGDNQPQHF.

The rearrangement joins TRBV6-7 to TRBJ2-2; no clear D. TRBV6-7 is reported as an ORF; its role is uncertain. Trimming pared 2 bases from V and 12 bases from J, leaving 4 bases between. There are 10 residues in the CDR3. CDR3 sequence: CASSYPKLFF. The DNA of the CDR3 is TGTGCCAGCAGTTACCCCAAGCTGTTTTTT.

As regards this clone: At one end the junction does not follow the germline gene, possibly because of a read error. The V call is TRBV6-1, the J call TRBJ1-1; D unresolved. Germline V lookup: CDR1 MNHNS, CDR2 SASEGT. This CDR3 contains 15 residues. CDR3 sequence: CASREVRGANTEAFF. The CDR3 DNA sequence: TGTGCCAGCAGAGAAGTCCGTGGCGCGAACACTGAAGCTTTCTTT.

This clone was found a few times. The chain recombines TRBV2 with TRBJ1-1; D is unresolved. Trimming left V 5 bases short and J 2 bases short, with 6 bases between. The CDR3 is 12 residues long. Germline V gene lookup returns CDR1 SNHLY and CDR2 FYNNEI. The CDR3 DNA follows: TGTGCCAGCAGTCTAGTAAACACTGAAGCTTTCTTT. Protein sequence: CASSLVNTEAFF. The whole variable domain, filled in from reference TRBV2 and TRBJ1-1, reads EPEVTQTPSHQVTQMGQEVILRCVPISNHLYFYWYRQILGQKVEFLVSFYNNEISEKSEIFDDQFSVERPDGSNFTLKIRSTKLEDSAMYFCASSLVNTEAFFGQGTRLTVV.

The CDR3, as DNA: TGTGCCAGCACCGTCGAACCGGGACTCTTTAACTATGGCTACACCTTC. It encodes CASTVEPGLFNYGYTF. The J gene is TRBJ1-2, the V gene TRBV2; perhaps TRBD1 as D (5 bases). V lost 7 bases and J lost 1, with 19 bases in between. CDR3 length: 16 amino acids. Germline V gene lookup returns CDR1 SNHLY and CDR2 FYNNEI.

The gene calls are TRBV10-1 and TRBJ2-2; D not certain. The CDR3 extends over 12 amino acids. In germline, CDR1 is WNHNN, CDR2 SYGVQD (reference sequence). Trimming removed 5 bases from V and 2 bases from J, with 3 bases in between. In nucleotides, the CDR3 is TGCGCCAGCAGTACTAACACCGGGGAGCTGTTTTTT. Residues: CASSTNTGELFF.

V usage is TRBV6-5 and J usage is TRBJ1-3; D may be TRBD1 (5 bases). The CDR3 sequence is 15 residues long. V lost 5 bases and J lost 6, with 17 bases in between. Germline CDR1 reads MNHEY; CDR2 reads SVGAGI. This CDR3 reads CASSARGHESNTIYF. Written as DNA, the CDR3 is TGTGCCAGCAGTGCAAGGGGCCATGAGTCAAACACCATATATTTT.

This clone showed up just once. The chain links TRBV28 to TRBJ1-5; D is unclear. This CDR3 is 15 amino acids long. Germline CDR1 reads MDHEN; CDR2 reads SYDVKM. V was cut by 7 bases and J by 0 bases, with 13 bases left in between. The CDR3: CASTFINYSNQPQHF. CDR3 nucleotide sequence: TGTGCCAGCACTTTCATAAATTATAGCAATCAGCCCCAGCATTTT.

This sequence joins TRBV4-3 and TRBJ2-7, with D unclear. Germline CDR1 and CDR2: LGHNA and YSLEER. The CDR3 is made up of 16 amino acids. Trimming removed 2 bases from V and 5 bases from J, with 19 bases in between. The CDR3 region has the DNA TGCGCCAGCAGCCAATCGGTGGGCCTCCCAGGCAACGAGCAGTACTTC. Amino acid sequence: CASSQSVGLPGNEQYF.

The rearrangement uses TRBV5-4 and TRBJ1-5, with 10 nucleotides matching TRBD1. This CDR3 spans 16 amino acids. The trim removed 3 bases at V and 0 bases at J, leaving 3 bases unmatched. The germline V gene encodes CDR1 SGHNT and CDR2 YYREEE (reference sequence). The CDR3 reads CASSYGTGVSNQPQHF. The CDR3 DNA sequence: TGTGCCAGCAGCTACGGGACAGGGGTTAGCAATCAGCCCCAGCATTTT.

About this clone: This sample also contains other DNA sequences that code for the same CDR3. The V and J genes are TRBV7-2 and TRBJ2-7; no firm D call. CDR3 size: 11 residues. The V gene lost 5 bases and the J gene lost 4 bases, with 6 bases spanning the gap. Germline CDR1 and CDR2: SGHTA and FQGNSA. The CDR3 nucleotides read TGTGCCAGCAGCCTCACTTACGAGCAGTACTTC. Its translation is CASSLTYEQYF.

In nucleotides, the CDR3 is TGCGCCAGCAGCCTGGCGGGGGGGGGCGTTGCAAACATTCAGTACTTC. This gives the protein CASSLAGGGVANIQYF. The V gene is TRBV4-1, the J gene TRBJ2-4; 9 bases agree with TRBD2. Germline-derived CDR1 and CDR2 are MGHRA and YSYEKL. CDR3 length: 16 amino acids. The V gene end was trimmed by 4 bases and the J gene end by 6 bases; junction bases not matched to a gene: 10.

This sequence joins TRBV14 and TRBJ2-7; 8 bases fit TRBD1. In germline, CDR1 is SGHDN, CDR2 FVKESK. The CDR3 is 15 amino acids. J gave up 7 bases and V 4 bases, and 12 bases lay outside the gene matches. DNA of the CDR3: TGTGCCAGCAGCCTTATCGCTCAGGGGGCGCTTGAGCAGTACTTC. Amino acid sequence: CASSLIAQGALEQYF.

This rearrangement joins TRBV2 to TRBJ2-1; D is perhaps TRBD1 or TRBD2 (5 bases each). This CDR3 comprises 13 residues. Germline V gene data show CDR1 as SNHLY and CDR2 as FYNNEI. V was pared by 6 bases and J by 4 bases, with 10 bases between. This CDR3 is CASSKGPYNEQFF. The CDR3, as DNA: TGTGCCAGCAGCAAGGGACCATACAATGAGCAGTTCTTC.

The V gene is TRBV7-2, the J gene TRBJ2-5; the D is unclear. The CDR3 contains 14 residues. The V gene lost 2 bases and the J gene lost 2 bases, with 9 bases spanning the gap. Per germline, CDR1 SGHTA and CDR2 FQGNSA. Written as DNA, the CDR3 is TGTGCCAGCAGCTTAACCCGGCGTCAAGAGACCCAGTACTTC. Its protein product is CASSLTRRQETQYF.